Listed here are 15 T cell receptor beta chains from one sample, sequenced in a study of monozygotic twins with inflammatory bowel disease. TCRdb reprocessed the 5' RACE reads, keeping one entry per CDR3 protein, no DNA. The sample holds over 130,000 distinct CDR3 sequences. Material: blood. The receptor source for this set is a human donor with ulcerative colitis or Crohn's disease, or a healthy co-twin of an affected twin (not recorded which).

The rearrangement joins TRBV16 to TRBJ2-3; checking the TCRdb D call of TRBD1 is not possible without DNA. The CDR3 is 17 amino acids. Germline loops: CDR1 KGHSY, CDR2 FQNENV. The CDR3 reads CASSPLRGTGATDTQYF.

V gene TRBV7-2 combines with J gene TRBJ1-5; without DNA, the TCRdb call of TRBD1 cannot be checked. CDR1 and CDR2 (germline): SGHTA, FQGNSA. CDR3 length: 14 amino acids. This CDR3 is CASSTGDRVQPQHF.

This chain links TRBV5-1 with TRBJ2-1. Germline CDR1 and CDR2: SGHRS and YFSETQ. The CDR3 runs 15 residues. CDR3 residues: CASSLDRYINVEQFF.

V is TRBV5-1 and J is TRBJ2-7. This CDR3 is built from 16 residues. In germline, CDR1 is SGHRS, CDR2 YFSETQ. The CDR3 spells CASSLEIGELSYEQYF.

V gene TRBV10-3 combines with J gene TRBJ2-3; TCRdb calls TRBD2, which cannot be checked without DNA. The CDR3 is 15 amino acids. The germline V gene encodes CDR1 ENHRY and CDR2 SYGVKD. The CDR3 sequence is CAISGTSGDEDTQYF.

The rearrangement links TRBV19 to TRBJ2-7. Germline assignment: CDR1 LNHDA and CDR2 SQIVND (reference sequence). This CDR3 comprises 14 residues. CDR3 protein: CASSTRDTSYEQYF.

The chain carries TRBV12-3 or TRBV12-4 and TRBJ2-5; TCRdb's D call, TRBD1, is unchecked because there is no DNA. This CDR3 is built from 16 residues. This chain's CDR3 is CASSPGTGGWEETQYF.

This chain uses TRBV20-1 with TRBJ1-6; with no DNA, the TCRdb D assignment of TRBD1 cannot be verified. The germline V gene has CDR1 DFQATT and CDR2 SNEGSKA (reference sequence). The CDR3 is made up of 15 amino acids. The CDR3 region is CSADLGQGYNSPLHF.

J is TRBJ2-1 and V is TRBV7-9; the D gene TCRdb calls, TRBD1, cannot be checked with no DNA. Germline assignment: CDR1 SEHNR and CDR2 FQNEAQ (reference sequence). This CDR3 is 14 amino acids long. CDR3 amino acids: CASSFTGGHNEQFF.

V gene TRBV7-2 combines with J gene TRBJ2-4; TCRdb outputs TRBD1, but without DNA this stays unchecked. The CDR3 consists of 16 residues. Germline V CDR1 and CDR2: SGHTA, FQGNSA. The CDR3 sequence is CATNSQQGLAKNIQYF.

The rearrangement joins TRBV6-5 to TRBJ2-1; the D gene TCRdb calls, TRBD1, cannot be checked with no DNA. The germline V gene has CDR1 MNHEY and CDR2 SVGAGI. CDR3 size: 13 residues. The CDR3 loop is CASSPPDSRGQFF.

The genes are TRBV7-9 and TRBJ1-6. The CDR3 sequence is 15 residues long. Germline V gene lookup returns CDR1 SEHNR and CDR2 FQNEAQ (reference sequence). The CDR3 sequence: CASTIGSSYNSPLHF.

V gene TRBV4-2 combines with J gene TRBJ1-4; the D call from TCRdb, TRBD1, cannot be confirmed without DNA. Looked up from germline, CDR1 is LGHNA and CDR2 is YNFKEQ. CDR3 size: 15 residues. The CDR3: CASSQKGAPDEKLFF.

The CDR3 region is CSARTGQGQPQHF. This chain links TRBV20-1 with TRBJ1-5; TCRdb names TRBD1, which stays unverified in the absence of DNA. The CDR3 totals 13 residues. Germline V gene lookup returns CDR1 DFQATT and CDR2 SNEGSKA (reference sequence).

The rearrangement joins TRBV20-1 to TRBJ1-3. Germline-derived CDR1 and CDR2 are DFQATT and SNEGSKA (reference sequence). The CDR3 loop spans 14 amino acids. The CDR3 here is CSATFQESGNTIYF.